This T cell receptor (beta chain) was found in a study of blood T cells in healthy people across ages. Peripheral blood was drawn, roughly 10 milliliters per donor. The use of a sample-barcoded 5' primer and a J-beta primer mix characterized a second PCR of 7 to 11 cycles. TCRdb re-analysed the 5' RACE reads in MiXCR, keeping a single row per CDR3 protein. The sample has roughly 900,000 distinct CDR3 sequences, around 49% seen once. Germline loops: CDR1 MNHEY, CDR2 SVGAGI. The CDR3 is 15 amino acids. V shed 6 bases and J 5 bases; nucleotides not matched to a gene: 3. As for this clonotype: Its target is not known.

Study outcomes and limitations: Donor CMV status, an unknown factor, possibly confounded changes in expanded clonotypes. Age showed a roughly linear inverse relationship with TCR beta diversity per million T cells.

V gene TRBV6-5 combines with J gene TRBJ2-2; TRBD2 matches 13 bases. Sequenced input: blood. This clonotype was obtained from a man younger than 40 in good health. This CDR3 reads CASRPTSGGTGELFF. Here the CDR3 DNA reads TGTGCCAGCAGACCGACTAGCGGGGGGACCGGGGAGCTGTTTTTT.